This T cell receptor (beta chain) emerged from a study of cytomegalovirus exposure and HLA in healthy donors. Whole-study results and caveats: Sequencing had likely introduced a cluster of highly shared sequence variants as an artifact. With DRB1 most and HLA-C fewest, TCR association rates differed between HLA loci in a later analysis. Indistinguishable V segments such as TRBV6-2 and TRBV6-3 were excluded.

A note on this clone: Its target is unknown.

V lost 4 bases and J 5 bases, leaving 17 bases between the germline ends. The CDR3 consists of 16 residues. CDR1 is MNHNS, CDR2 SASEGT, per germline. Every donor was a healthy person donating bone marrow. The PCR made use of 60 Vbeta and 13 Jbeta primers. Using immunoSEQ multiplex PCR, the repertoire was profiled, and TCRdb retains in-frame clones only, with some absent. The sample lists roughly 200,000 clones; 79% were seen once. The sequenced sample consisted of PBMCs. This receptor was identified in a girl between 10 and 17 years old in good health and CMV-seropositive. The chain links TRBV6-1 to TRBJ2-2, with D maybe TRBD2 (7 bases). The CDR3 loop is CASSGLAGAGTGELFF. As DNA, the CDR3 is TGTGCCAGCAGTGGCCTCGCGGGGGCGGGTACCGGGGAGCTGTTTTTT.